The present TCR beta chain was sequenced within a study of blood T cell repertoires in COVID-19. Study overall: From T cells, B-cell-depleted T cells, or PBMCs came the material, which was cDNA or gDNA.

Source study methods: Quantification of nucleated cells was approximated via reference gene primer amplification. Repertoires were generated with immunoSEQ multiplex PCR, while TCRdb's copy carries only in-frame clones and drops some. V, J and clone size derive from that table, while D and trimming were established from the DNA sequence. The sample records 250,000 to 300,000 clones, 89% being singletons. Participant-given clinical history determined each cohort assignment. No more than 2 weeks before study entry, exposed participants had met a case of COVID-19. CDR1 and CDR2 (germline): SEHNR, FQNEAQ (reference sequence). The CDR3 length is 18 residues. Trimming at V came to 0 bases and at J to 5 bases, leaving 10 bases not matched to a gene.

This chain joins TRBV7-9 and TRBJ1-6, with 7 bases identical to TRBD1. The clonotype originates from a woman aged 45-65 years who had been exposed to COVID-19. Material: PBMCs or T cells enriched from blood (not recorded which). CDR3 sequence: CASSLARQGRSNNSPLHF. CDR3 bases: TGTGCCAGCAGCTTAGCGCGACAGGGTCGATCCAATAATTCACCCCTCCACTTT.